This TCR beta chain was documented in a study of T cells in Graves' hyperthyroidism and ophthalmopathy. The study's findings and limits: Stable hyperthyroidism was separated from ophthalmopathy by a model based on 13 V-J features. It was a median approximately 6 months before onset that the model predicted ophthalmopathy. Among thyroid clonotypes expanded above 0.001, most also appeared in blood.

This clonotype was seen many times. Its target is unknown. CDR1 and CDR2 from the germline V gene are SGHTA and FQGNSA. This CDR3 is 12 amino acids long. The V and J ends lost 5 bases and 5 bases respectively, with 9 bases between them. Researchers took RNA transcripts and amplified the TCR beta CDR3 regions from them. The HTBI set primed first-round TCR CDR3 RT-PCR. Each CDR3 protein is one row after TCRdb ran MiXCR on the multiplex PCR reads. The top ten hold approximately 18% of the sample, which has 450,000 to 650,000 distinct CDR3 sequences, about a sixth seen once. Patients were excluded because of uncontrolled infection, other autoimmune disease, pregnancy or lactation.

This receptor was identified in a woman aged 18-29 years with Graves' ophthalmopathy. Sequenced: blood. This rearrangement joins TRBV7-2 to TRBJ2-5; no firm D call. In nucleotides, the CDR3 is TGTGCCAGCAGCCCCCGGATGGAGACCCAGTACTTC. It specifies CASSPRMETQYF.